This T cell receptor (beta chain) was sequenced for a study of cytomegalovirus exposure and HLA in healthy donors. Study overall: Later, an analysis reported that the 130 or so validation repertoires had used the same platform as the approximately 630 first-cohort repertoires.

Broader study findings: Researchers catalogued roughly 170 TCR beta chains as cytomegalovirus-associated.

To note about this clone: Its cognate antigen is unknown.

The repertoire was sequenced with immunoSEQ multiplex PCR; TCRdb's copy has only in-frame clones and lacks some. The sample has fewer than 250,000 clones, roughly 89% seen once. This CDR3 is built from 13 residues. Germline V lookup: CDR1 SEHNR, CDR2 FQNEAQ (reference sequence). V lost 1 base and J 4 bases, leaving 7 bases between the germline ends. Sequencing was performed on PBMCs. The V call is TRBV7-9, the J call TRBJ1-2; D unresolved. This clonotype was sampled from a man aged 18 to 29 in good health and CMV-seronegative. The CDR3 DNA reads as TGTGCCAGCAGCTTAGGGCAGATCTATGGCTACACCTTC. Protein product: CASSLGQIYGYTF.